These 10 T cell receptor beta chains came from one sample sequenced in a study of cytomegalovirus exposure and HLA in healthy donors. PCR was performed using 60 Vbeta and 13 Jbeta primers. Repertoires were generated with immunoSEQ multiplex PCR, while TCRdb's copy carries only in-frame clones and drops some. The sample has some 150,000 clones, around 66% seen once; the top ten hold 3%. Material for sequencing was PBMCs. The receptor source for this set is a woman aged 25-40 years in good health and CMV-seropositive.

Remarks on this clone: A read error may account for a junction end that differs from germline. This chain connects TRBV23-1 to TRBJ2-7; 7 bases match TRBD1. TRBV23-1 is an open reading frame, and its role is uncertain. The CDR3 contains 18 residues. The CDR3 sequence: CASSPPSQTGIILGVRFF. As DNA, the CDR3 is TGCGCCAGCAGTCCTCCCTCGCAGACAGGGATCATCTTAGGGGTACGATTCTTC.

The CDR3 spells CASSLIPGQGIHEQFF. The CDR3 nucleotides read TGTGCCAGCAGCTTAATCCCGGGACAGGGAATCCATGAGCAGTTCTTC. The chain recombines TRBV7-9 with TRBJ2-1; 9 bases align to TRBD1. Per the germline V gene, CDR1 is SEHNR and CDR2 is FQNEAQ (reference sequence). Trimming at V came to 2 bases and at J to 8 bases, leaving 10 bases not matched to a gene. CDR3 size: 16 residues.

The V and J genes are TRBV14 and TRBJ2-2; D possibly corresponds to TRBD1 (6 bases). This CDR3 is built from 14 residues. Trimming pared 4 bases from V and 5 bases from J, leaving 11 bases between. Germline CDR1 and CDR2: SGHDN and FVKESK. CDR3 region: CASSRPTGTGELFF. Here the CDR3 DNA reads TGTGCCAGCAGCCGCCCAACAGGGACCGGGGAGCTGTTTTTT.

This chain uses TRBV9 with TRBJ2-3, with 9 bases lining up with TRBD1. Germline values: CDR1 SGDLS, CDR2 YYNGEE. The ends lost 1 base at V and 4 bases at J; junction bases unmatched: 13. The CDR3 contains 18 residues. DNA of the CDR3: TGTGCCAGCAGCGTAAAAGTTATGGGACAGGGAAAACCAGATACGCAGTATTTT. Its protein is CASSVKVMGQGKPDTQYF.

The rearrangement uses TRBV28 and TRBJ2-5; D possibly corresponds to TRBD2 (6 bases). V was clipped by 2 bases and J by 5 bases, with 9 bases between them. The germline V gene encodes CDR1 MDHEN and CDR2 SYDVKM. The CDR3 is 13 amino acids. CDR3 nucleotide sequence: TGTGCCAGCAGTTTAGGGGGGAGGGAGACCCAGTACTTC. Translated: CASSLGGRETQYF.

This clone came up a few times. The V and J genes are TRBV25-1 and TRBJ2-3, with a possible D match to TRBD1 (6 bases). CDR1 and CDR2 from the germline V gene are MGHDK and SYGVNS. Between the trimmed V and J ends, which lost 6 bases and 0 bases, there was a span of 19 bases. The length of the CDR3 is 17 residues. The CDR3, as DNA: TGTGCCAGCAGCCTCCCGGACAGATACTATAGCACAGATACGCAGTATTTT. It encodes CASSLPDRYYSTDTQYF.

V is TRBV5-4 and J is TRBJ2-3; D might be TRBD2 (5 bases). CDR1 SGHNT and CDR2 YYREEE come from the germline V gene (reference sequence). The ends were cut back, 0 bases at V and 2 bases at J, with 10 bases in the middle. This CDR3 is built from 15 residues. CDR3 sequence: CASSLEVDFTDTQYF. CDR3 coding DNA: TGTGCCAGCAGCTTGGAAGTGGACTTCACAGATACGCAGTATTTT.

In its sample, this clone was seen a few times. J is TRBJ1-5 and V is TRBV2; 7 bases fit TRBD1. J lost 4 bases, V lost 8 bases, and 8 bases had no gene match. Germline CDR1 is SNHLY and CDR2 is FYNNEI. The CDR3 length is 14 residues. CDR3 sequence (DNA): TGTGCCAGCGTAGAGGGACAGAGTAATCAGCCCCAGCATTTT. This codes for CASVEGQSNQPQHF. Using reference TRBV2 and TRBJ1-5 for the parts outside the CDR3, the full variable domain is EPEVTQTPSHQVTQMGQEVILRCVPISNHLYFYWYRQILGQKVEFLVSFYNNEISEKSEIFDDQFSVERPDGSNFTLKIRSTKLEDSAMYFCASVEGQSNQPQHFGDGTRLSIL.

The rearrangement joins TRBV7-9 to TRBJ2-3; D is ambiguous. Trimming took 0 bases from V and 0 from J, leaving 19 bases between them. The CDR3 contains 19 residues. The V gene's germline CDR1 is SEHNR and CDR2 FQNEAQ (reference sequence). In DNA, the CDR3 is TGTGCCAGCAGCTTAGCGTTCTCCAGTCAGAAGATTAGCACAGATACGCAGTATTTT. This codes for CASSLAFSSQKISTDTQYF.

The rearrangement links TRBV19 to TRBJ1-1; D is undetermined. CDR1 is LNHDA, CDR2 SQIVND, per germline (reference sequence). V gave up 4 bases and J gave up 1 base, with 13 bases separating them. This CDR3 region has 15 residues. The CDR3: CASSNNRGGNTEAFF. The CDR3, as DNA: TGTGCCAGTAGTAACAACCGGGGAGGGAACACTGAAGCTTTCTTT.